What follows is one TCR beta chain and its context. The entry originates in a study of CD8 T cells in Susac syndrome. At the level of the study: When their blood was taken, the Susac syndrome patients had either not yet had any therapy, were taking corticosteroids, or were taking intravenous immunoglobulin alone.

Reverse transcription of about 0.45 to 1 ug RNA was carried out with random hexamers. Amplification of TCR beta CDR3 by immunoSEQ multiplex PCR spanned 54 Vbeta and 13 Jbeta. TCRdb itself ran the immunoSEQ multiplex PCR reads through MiXCR, one entry per CDR3 protein. The sample has approximately 260,000 distinct CDR3 sequences, 90% to 97% seen once. Germline values: CDR1 SGHAT, CDR2 FQNNGV. J was trimmed by 4 bases and V by 5 bases; bases with no gene match: 9. The length of the CDR3 is 15 residues. Definite or probable Susac syndrome was diagnosed using recently defined diagnostic criteria. The origin of this receptor is a human donor with Susac syndrome. Sequences were obtained from CD4+ T cells from PBMCs. This chain uses TRBV11-2 with TRBJ1-2; 8 bases map to TRBD1. CDR3 bases: TGTGCCAGCAGCACCGGACAGGGACCAACCTATGGCTACACCTTC. This encodes CASSTGQGPTYGYTF.